These T cell receptor beta chains were read from a single sample in a study of blood T cell repertoires in COVID-19. The protocol was immunoSEQ multiplex PCR, while the TCRdb copy is restricted to in-frame clones and leaves out a portion. Here the sample spans 150,000 to 200,000 clones, more than 75% being singletons. Source material: peripheral blood. The receptors come from a woman in her forties or fifties with active or convalescent COVID-19. CDR3s include the opening cysteine and the closing phenylalanine or tryptophan. D genes are given only for firm matches. Only some rows state a clone size, as once, few, many or a class for expanded clones.

abundance: many
d_gene: TRBD2
v_gene: TRBV11-3
j_gene: TRBJ2-7
CDR3nt: TGTGCCAGCAGCTTAGATGGGAGGGACGGAAACTACGAGCAGTACTTC
CDR3aa: CASSLDGRDGNYEQYF

abundance: -
d_gene: -
v_gene: TRBV30
j_gene: TRBJ2-1
CDR3nt: TGTGCCTGGAAGGGGGCGGGGGGACATCTCTACAATGAGCAGTTCTTC
CDR3aa: CAWKGAGGHLYNEQFF

abundance: -
d_gene: -
v_gene: TRBV7-2
j_gene: TRBJ2-7
CDR3nt: TGTGCCAGCAGCTTAGTGGTCGGGGGAGGCGAGCAGTACTTC
CDR3aa: CASSLVVGGGEQYF

abundance: -
d_gene: -
v_gene: TRBV28
j_gene: TRBJ2-7
CDR3nt: TGTGCCAGCAGTTTATCCCTTTTTACCTACGAGCAGTACTTC
CDR3aa: CASSLSLFTYEQYF

abundance: -
d_gene: -
v_gene: TRBV11-2
j_gene: TRBJ2-3
CDR3nt: TGTGCCAGCAGCTCAAGCGGATCTAGCACAGATACGCAGTATTTT
CDR3aa: CASSSSGSSTDTQYF

abundance: -
d_gene: -
v_gene: TRBV7-2
j_gene: TRBJ1-5
CDR3nt: TGTGCCAGCAGCTTGGGAGGGGGGGTAGGCCTCAATCAGCCCCAGCATTTT
CDR3aa: CASSLGGGVGLNQPQHF

abundance: once
d_gene: -
v_gene: TRBV11-2
j_gene: TRBJ2-3
CDR3nt: TGTGCCAGCAAACAACCGAGCACAGATACGCAGTATTTT
CDR3aa: CASKQPSTDTQYF

abundance: -
d_gene: TRBD1
v_gene: TRBV19
j_gene: TRBJ1-5
CDR3nt: TGTGCCAGTAGTTCACAGGGGGCGCAGGGTCAGCCCCAGCATTTT
CDR3aa: CASSSQGAQGQPQHF

abundance: -
d_gene: TRBD2
v_gene: TRBV5-1
j_gene: TRBJ2-3
CDR3nt: TGCGCCAGCAAGTCTAGCGGGAGGAGAGATACGCAGTATTTT
CDR3aa: CASKSSGRRDTQYF

abundance: -
d_gene: TRBD1
v_gene: TRBV27
j_gene: TRBJ2-7
CDR3nt: TGTGCCAGCAGCTCACCGGGACAGGGGTTTTACGAGCAGTACTTC
CDR3aa: CASSSPGQGFYEQYF

abundance: -
d_gene: TRBD1
v_gene: TRBV6-1
j_gene: TRBJ2-2
CDR3nt: TGTGCCAGCAGTGAGACAGGGTTCAGCGGGGAGCTGTTTTTT
CDR3aa: CASSETGFSGELFF

abundance: -
d_gene: -
v_gene: TRBV18
j_gene: TRBJ2-7
CDR3nt: TGTGCCAGCTCAAGCGGAAGGAACTACGAGCAGTACTTC
CDR3aa: CASSSGRNYEQYF

abundance: -
d_gene: TRBD1
v_gene: TRBV29-1
j_gene: TRBJ2-7
CDR3nt: TGCAGCGCAATGAACGGGACAGGGTCCTACGAGCAGTACTTC
CDR3aa: CSAMNGTGSYEQYF

abundance: -
d_gene: -
v_gene: TRBV28
j_gene: TRBJ2-7
CDR3nt: TGTGCCAGCAGTTTCTACAGGGAGCCCTACGAGCAGTACTTC
CDR3aa: CASSFYREPYEQYF

abundance: -
d_gene: -
v_gene: TRBV25-1
j_gene: TRBJ1-6
CDR3nt: TGTGCCAGCAGTGAATACCTCCCGAATTCACCCCTCCACTTT
CDR3aa: CASSEYLPNSPLHF

abundance: few
d_gene: TRBD1
v_gene: TRBV7-3
j_gene: TRBJ1-2
CDR3nt: TGTGCCAGCAGCTTAACGTGGACAGGGTCCAGCTACACCTTC
CDR3aa: CASSLTWTGSSYTF

abundance: -
d_gene: -
v_gene: TRBV19
j_gene: TRBJ2-5
CDR3nt: TGTGCCAGTAGTTCAAATGATGGGGTGGGGGGCCAGTACTTC
CDR3aa: CASSSNDGVGGQYF

abundance: -
d_gene: -
v_gene: TRBV4-3
j_gene: TRBJ2-7
CDR3nt: TGCGCCAGCAGCCAAGATGTCACAACAATCACCTACGAGCAGTACTTC
CDR3aa: CASSQDVTTITYEQYF

abundance: -
d_gene: TRBD1
v_gene: TRBV4-3
j_gene: TRBJ2-5
CDR3nt: TGCGCCAGCAGCCAGAACCCGGGACAGGGGGCAGGGGAGACCCAGTACTTC
CDR3aa: CASSQNPGQGAGETQYF

abundance: -
d_gene: -
v_gene: TRBV29-1
j_gene: TRBJ1-2
CDR3nt: TGCAGCGTTTCCCAATTTGAGTCGGGAGCGGGTGGCTACACCTTC
CDR3aa: CSVSQFESGAGGYTF

abundance: -
d_gene: TRBD1
v_gene: TRBV30
j_gene: TRBJ1-5
CDR3nt: TGTGCCTGGAGTAAGGTACAGGGGGGAAGTCAGCCCCAGCATTTT
CDR3aa: CAWSKVQGGSQPQHF

abundance: once
d_gene: -
v_gene: TRBV28
j_gene: TRBJ2-1
CDR3nt: TGTGCCAGCAGTGATGGGGACATCTTAAGGGATGAGCAGTTCTTC
CDR3aa: CASSDGDILRDEQFF

abundance: -
d_gene: -
v_gene: TRBV5-4
j_gene: TRBJ2-7
CDR3nt: TGTGCCAGCAGCTTGAGCGGCTACGAGCAGTACTTC
CDR3aa: CASSLSGYEQYF

abundance: -
d_gene: TRBD2
v_gene: TRBV27
j_gene: TRBJ2-3
CDR3nt: TGTGCCAGCGGGGCGTCGGGAAGCGGGGGGGCGGAAGATACGCAGTATTTT
CDR3aa: CASGASGSGGAEDTQYF

abundance: -
d_gene: TRBD1
v_gene: TRBV6-4
j_gene: TRBJ1-1
CDR3nt: TGTGCCAGCAGTAGACAGGGCGGGGGGACTGAAGCTTTCTTT
CDR3aa: CASSRQGGGTEAFF

abundance: -
d_gene: -
v_gene: TRBV5-1
j_gene: TRBJ1-1
CDR3nt: TGCGCCAGCAGCTTGGTAACCGGGAGTAGCACTGAAGCTTTCTTT
CDR3aa: CASSLVTGSSTEAFF